The sequence of this T cell receptor beta chain was determined in a study of control samples from healthy donors and cancer patients. The method was immunoSEQ multiplex PCR; TCRdb's version includes in-frame clones alone and lacks a portion of them. The table records fewer than 300,000 clones, about four fifths of them present only once. CDR1 is MDHEN and CDR2 is SYDVKM in the germline V gene. The V segment lost 1 base and the J segment 9 bases; nucleotides outside the gene matches: 3. The CDR3 totals 14 residues. This receptor was identified in an older woman with lung cancer. The V call is TRBV28, the J call TRBJ2-5; 12 nucleotides agree with TRBD2. Source material: PBMCs. CDR3: CASSLLSSGGAQYF. In nucleotides, the CDR3 is TGTGCCAGCAGTTTATTGTCTAGCGGGGGGGCCCAGTACTTC. The full variable domain, completed using reference TRBV28 and TRBJ2-5, is DVKVTQSSRYLVKRTGEKVFLECVQDMDHENMFWYRQDPGLGLRLIYFSYDVKMKEKGDIPEGYSVSREKKERFSLILESASTNQTSMYLCASSLLSSGGAQYFGPGTRLLVL.